These 5 T cell receptor beta chains came from one sample sequenced in a study of molecular identifiers for immune sequencing clone quantification. TCRdb passed the PCR reads through MiXCR, listing each CDR3 protein once. The table lists 460,000 or so distinct CDR3 sequences, around a fifth of them singletons. The specimen was naive CD8+ T cells from blood, with Jurkat cell RNA spiked in. The subset denotes: FACS-sorted CD8+CD4-CCR7+CD45RA+ naive T cells. These TCRs come from a human donor in good health. Some libraries in this study had Jurkat cell RNA spiked in.

The V call is TRBV6-2 or TRBV6-3, the J call TRBJ2-5, with 7 bases that match TRBD1. V shed 0 bases, J shed 0 bases, and the junction held 7 bases outside the gene matches. The CDR3 spans 17 residues. The germline gives CDR1 MNHEY, CDR2 SVGEGT. The CDR3 nucleotides are TGTGCCAGCAGTTACTCCGGGACAGCGACCTACCAAGAGACCCAGTACTTC. It specifies CASSYSGTATYQETQYF.

The chain has TRBV28 and TRBJ1-2; a possible D gene is TRBD1 (6 bases). The CDR3 is made up of 14 amino acids. Per the germline V gene, CDR1 is MDHEN and CDR2 is SYDVKM. V lost 6 bases and J 3 bases, leaving 14 bases between the germline ends. CDR3 protein: CASRPSTGYYGYTF. The CDR3 bases are TGTGCCAGCAGGCCCTCGACAGGCTACTATGGCTACACCTTC.

This clonotype was observed at least ten times. The chain combines TRBV9 with TRBJ2-5; either TRBD1 or TRBD2 may fit D (6 bases each). V lost 3 bases and J 2 bases, leaving 14 bases between the germline ends. From germline, CDR1 is SGDLS and CDR2 YYNGEE. This CDR3 spans 15 amino acids. CDR3 residues: CASSARGLTQETQYF. CDR3 nucleotides: TGTGCCAGCAGCGCCAGGGGACTTACGCAAGAGACCCAGTACTTC.

This clonotype has ten or more counts. This chain joins TRBV4-1 and TRBJ1-5, with a tentative D call TRBD1 (6 bases). Germline V gives CDR1 MGHRA, CDR2 YSYEKL. Between the trimmed V and J ends, which lost 2 bases and 6 bases, there was a span of 14 bases. CDR3 length equals 15 residues. This chain's CDR3 is CASSQSTGRSQPQHF. The CDR3 coding sequence is TGCGCCAGCAGCCAAAGCACAGGGCGAAGTCAGCCCCAGCATTTT.

V and J are TRBV2 and TRBJ2-5; no reliable D call. Looked up from germline, CDR1 is SNHLY and CDR2 is FYNNEI. This CDR3 contains 18 residues. V gave up 0 bases and J gave up 2 bases, with 19 bases separating them. For the CDR3, the DNA is TGTGCCAGCAGTGAAGCCTCAACTTACAGCCTACTTCAAGAGACCCAGTACTTC. Residues: CASSEASTYSLLQETQYF.